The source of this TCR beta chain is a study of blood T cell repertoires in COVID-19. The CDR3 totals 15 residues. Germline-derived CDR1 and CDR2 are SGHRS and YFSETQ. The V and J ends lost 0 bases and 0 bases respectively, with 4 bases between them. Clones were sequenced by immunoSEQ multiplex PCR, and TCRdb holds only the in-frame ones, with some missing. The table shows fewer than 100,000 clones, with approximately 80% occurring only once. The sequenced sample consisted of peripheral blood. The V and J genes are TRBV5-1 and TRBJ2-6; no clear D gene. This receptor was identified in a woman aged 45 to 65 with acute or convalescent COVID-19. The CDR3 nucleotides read TGCGCCAGCAGCTTGGACAGCTCTGGGGCCAACGTCCTGACTTTC. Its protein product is CASSLDSSGANVLTF.